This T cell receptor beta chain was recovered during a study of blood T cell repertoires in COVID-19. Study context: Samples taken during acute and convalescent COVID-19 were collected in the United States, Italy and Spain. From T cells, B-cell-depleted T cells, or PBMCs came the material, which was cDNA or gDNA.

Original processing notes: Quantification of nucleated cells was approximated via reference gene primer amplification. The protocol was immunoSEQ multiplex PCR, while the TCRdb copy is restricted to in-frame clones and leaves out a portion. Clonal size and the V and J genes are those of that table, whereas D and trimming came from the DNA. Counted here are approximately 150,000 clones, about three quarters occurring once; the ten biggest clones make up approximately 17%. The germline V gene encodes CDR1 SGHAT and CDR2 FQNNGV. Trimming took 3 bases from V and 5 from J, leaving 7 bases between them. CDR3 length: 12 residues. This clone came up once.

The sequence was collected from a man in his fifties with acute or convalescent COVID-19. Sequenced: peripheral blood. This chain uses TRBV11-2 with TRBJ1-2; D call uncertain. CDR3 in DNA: TGTGCCAGCAGCTTTAATAGATATGGCTACACCTTC. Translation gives CASSFNRYGYTF.